The T cell receptor (beta chain) under discussion was sequenced for a study of T cell responses to AZD1222 COVID-19 vaccine. About the study: Samples with a second dose at about 4 or about 12 weeks were pooled together.

The method was immunoSEQ multiplex PCR; TCRdb's version includes in-frame clones alone and lacks a portion of them. There are about 140,000 clones in the sample; about 93% occur only once, and about 8.6% lies in the top ten. Sequenced material: peripheral blood, taken on day 0 of AZD1222 vaccination. The receptor's source is an adult in good health.

In nucleotides, the CDR3 is TGTGCCAGCAGTTTGGTTCGGGGTACGAACGAGCAGTACTTC. This codes for CASSLVRGTNEQYF. The J gene is TRBJ2-7, the V gene TRBV28, with D perhaps TRBD2 (5 bases). Germline V gene data show CDR1 as MDHEN and CDR2 as SYDVKM. Trimming removed 3 bases at V and 5 bases at J, with 14 bases between. The CDR3 contains 14 residues.